The 7 T cell receptor beta chains below all came from one sample that was sequenced in a study of identical twins. TCRdb analysed the 5' RACE reads with MiXCR anew, one entry per CDR3 protein. Found here are about 450,000 distinct CDR3 sequences, less than 20% of them singletons; the top ten hold around 12%. Sequenced: naive T cells sorted from blood. The receptor set was obtained from a man aged 50 or older in good health.

This clonotype was seen a handful of times. The chain links TRBV9 to TRBJ2-7; tentative D call: TRBD1 (6 bases). The CDR3 spans 13 residues. The germline V gene has CDR1 SGDLS and CDR2 YYNGEE. V was shortened by 3 bases and J by 0 bases, with 7 bases between the two germline ends. For the CDR3, the DNA is TGTGCCAGCAGCGAGGGGGACTCCTACGAGCAGTACTTC. The encoded protein is CASSEGDSYEQYF.

In its sample, this clonotype was seen a few times. V gene TRBV7-2 combines with J gene TRBJ2-3; possible D gene TRBD2, 6 bases. The CDR3 covers 14 residues. CDR1 and CDR2 from the germline V gene are SGHTA and FQGNSA. The CDR3, as DNA: TGTTCGACTAAGCGGGCGGAGAGCACAGATACGCAGTATTTT. Its protein is CSTKRAESTDTQYF.

In its sample, this clonotype was seen a few times. This chain connects TRBV5-6 to TRBJ2-4, with D possibly matching TRBD2 (6 bases). The V gene lost 5 bases and the J gene lost 0 bases, with 12 bases spanning the gap. This CDR3 has 15 residues. CDR1 is SGHDT, CDR2 YYEEEE, per germline. The CDR3 DNA follows: TGTGCCAGCAGTTCCCTGCGGGAAGCCAAAAACATTCAGTACTTC. Its translation is CASSSLREAKNIQYF.

The J gene is TRBJ2-5, the V gene TRBV11-2; 8 bases agree with TRBD2. The CDR3 has 14 residues. V was pared by 5 bases and J by 1 base, with 3 bases of the junction left unmatched. Germline CDR1 is SGHAT and CDR2 is FQNNGV. In nucleotides, the CDR3 is TGTGCCAGCAGCCCACTAGCGGCCCAAGAGACCCAGTACTTC. Protein product: CASSPLAAQETQYF.

The chain couples TRBV18 to TRBJ2-5, with D unclear. Trimming removed 3 bases at V and 4 bases at J, with 9 bases between. Germline loops: CDR1 KGHSH, CDR2 LQKENI. The CDR3 loop spans 13 amino acids. As DNA, the CDR3 is TGTGCCAGCTCACCTGAGCCCCGAGAGACCCAGTACTTC. As protein: CASSPEPRETQYF.

The rearrangement links TRBV4-2 to TRBJ2-5; 8 nucleotides line up with TRBD2. V gave up 1 base and J gave up 5 bases; unmatched junction bases: 6. CDR1 and CDR2 (germline): LGHNA, YNFKEQ. The CDR3 length is 15 residues. CDR3 sequence reads: CASSQAAGGGETQYF. CDR3 nucleotide sequence: TGTGCCAGCAGCCAAGCGGCGGGGGGCGGGGAGACCCAGTACTTC.

This clonotype was seen repeatedly, ten times or more. The gene calls are TRBV5-8 and TRBJ2-5; D not certain. The V end was cut by 2 bases, the J end by 2 bases, with 7 bases between. The CDR3 runs to 13 residues. CDR1 is SGHTS, CDR2 YDEGEE, per germline. The CDR3 nucleotides are TGTGCCAGCAGCTTTCTGAGGCAAGAGACCCAGTACTTC. Translated, it gives CASSFLRQETQYF.